These 5 T cell receptor beta chains share one sample of origin, sequenced in a study of T-cell reconstitution after alpha-beta-depleted transplantation in children. Preparation of the TCRbeta library was carried out with unique molecular identifiers. TCRdb itself ran the PCR reads through MiXCR, one entry per CDR3 protein. The sample holds 600,000 to 800,000 distinct CDR3 sequences, 10% to 15% seen once. The material was PBMCs, obtained before TCRalphabeta/CD19-depleted stem cell transplant. These TCRs come from a girl aged 2-9 years with congenital amegakaryocytic thrombocytopenia, due to receive a stem cell transplant.

The rearrangement joins TRBV11-2 to TRBJ2-3; 11 bases fit TRBD2. This CDR3 spans 15 amino acids. V lost 4 bases, J lost 7 bases, and 7 bases stayed unmatched. Looked up from germline, CDR1 is SGHAT and CDR2 is FQNNGV. CDR3 bases: TGTGCCAGCAGCTCAGAACTAGCGGGAGATAATACGCAGTATTTT. This gives the protein CASSSELAGDNTQYF.

The CDR3 region is CAFSFRSSGRLGGYNEQFF. Written as DNA, the CDR3 is TGTGCCTTCAGTTTTAGGTCTAGCGGGAGGCTGGGGGGATACAATGAGCAGTTCTTC. The chain recombines TRBV13 with TRBJ2-1; 11 positions match TRBD2. The V and J ends lost 11 bases and 4 bases, in that order; junction bases with no gene match: 22. The CDR3 has 19 amino acids. CDR1 PRHDT and CDR2 FYEKMQ come from the germline V gene (reference sequence).

Many counts were recorded for this clonotype. The rearrangement joins TRBV2 to TRBJ1-5; D not resolved. The V end lost 2 bases, the J end lost 7 bases, and 12 bases lay between the germline ends. The CDR3 is made up of 14 amino acids. CDR1 is SNHLY, CDR2 FYNNEI, per germline. CDR3 protein: CASSEIGDWQPQHF. Written as DNA, the CDR3 is TGTGCCAGCAGTGAAATCGGGGATTGGCAGCCCCAGCATTTT.

There are many counts of this clonotype. The chain couples TRBV28 to TRBJ2-7; 10 bases fit TRBD2. The ends lost 6 bases at V and 0 bases at J; junction bases unmatched: 8. Germline V gives CDR1 MDHEN, CDR2 SYDVKM. CDR3 size: 16 residues. This CDR3 is CASRLAGRVVSYEQYF. CDR3 sequence (DNA): TGTGCCAGCAGACTAGCGGGACGGGTCGTCTCCTACGAGCAGTACTTC. The full variable domain, rest sourced from reference TRBV28 and TRBJ2-7, is DVKVTQSSRYLVKRTGEKVFLECVQDMDHENMFWYRQDPGLGLRLIYFSYDVKMKEKGDIPEGYSVSREKKERFSLILESASTNQTSMYLCASRLAGRVVSYEQYFGPGTRLTVT.

CDR3: CASSLPNTWGAFF. DNA for the CDR3: TGTGCCAGCAGTTTACCCAATACTTGGGGAGCTTTCTTT. The chain carries TRBV12-3 or TRBV12-4 and TRBJ1-1; D remains ambiguous. V lost 2 bases, J lost 10 bases, and 14 bases lay in between. The CDR3 is made up of 13 amino acids.